The T cell receptor beta chain under discussion was sequenced for a study of human T cells and chemical hapten exposure. CDR1 is SGHTA and CDR2 is FQGNSA in the germline V gene. V trimming: 1 base; J trimming: 5 bases; junction bases outside the gene matches: 3. This CDR3 has 15 residues. The time point: patch test 3, about 24 weeks after DPC sensitization. Treatment reported: therapeutic diphenylcyclopropenone sensitization with weekly scalp DPC. TCRdb itself ran the RACE reads through MiXCR, one entry per CDR3 protein. Here the sample spans approximately 90,000 distinct CDR3 sequences, roughly a quarter being singletons. The table lists this clonotype with a few counts.

The chain combines TRBV7-2 with TRBJ2-1, with 9 bases that match TRBD2. The sequence derives from a man aged 35 to 55 with alopecia areata. Some clones in this sample may be carry-over from other donors' samples. The sample consisted of whole blood, taken in connection with sensitization to the hapten diphenylcyclopropenone (DPC). CDR3: CASSLVAGDDNEQFF. The CDR3, as DNA: TGTGCCAGCAGCTTAGTAGCGGGAGATGACAATGAGCAGTTCTTC.